Listed below are T cell receptor beta chains from one sample, sequenced in a study of blood T cell repertoires in COVID-19. Assay used: immunoSEQ multiplex PCR; TCRdb lists only in-frame clones, some missing. The sample records about 140,000 clones, 84% being singletons. Source material: PBMCs or T cells enriched from blood (not recorded which). The receptors here all came from a woman in her forties or fifties with acute COVID-19. Each CDR3 is given with its conserved first and last residue. A D gene is named only where the DNA matches it firmly. Some rows mark clone size as missing; the rest say once, few, many or name a class of expanded clone.

clone_size | j_call | v_call | d_call | cdr3_nt | cdr3_aa
- | TRBJ2-3 | TRBV19 | - | TGTGCCAGTAGGGAGACGGTTAGTCGAACAGATACGCAGTATTTT | CASRETVSRTDTQYF
few | TRBJ2-3 | TRBV10-3 | - | TGTGCCATCAGTGGAATAGTTGAGGCCCAAGATACGCAGTATTTT | CAISGIVEAQDTQYF
- | TRBJ1-4 | TRBV6-5 | TRBD1 | TGTGCCAGCAGTCGGGACAGGGTAGGGAAACTGTTTTTT | CASSRDRVGKLFF
- | TRBJ1-1 | TRBV5-1 | TRBD1 | TGCGCCAGCAGCTTGGGAGGGGGCTCCACTGAAGCTTTCTTT | CASSLGGGSTEAFF
- | TRBJ2-2 | TRBV7-2 | TRBD2 | TGTGCCAGCAGCCCACTAGCGCAGAACACCGGGGAGCTGTTTTTT | CASSPLAQNTGELFF
- | TRBJ1-1 | TRBV2 | - | TGTGCCAGCAGCCTTAACAGGGCTAAGGGTCTAGCTTTCTTT | CASSLNRAKGLAFF
- | TRBJ2-7 | TRBV7-9 | - | TGTGCCAGCAGCTTAACGGTTACCTACGAGCAGTACTTC | CASSLTVTYEQYF
- | TRBJ1-3 | TRBV4-2 | TRBD1 | TGTGCCAGCAGCCAGGCAGGGGGCGCGGGCTTAAACACCATATATTTT | CASSQAGGAGLNTIYF
- | TRBJ1-1 | TRBV19 | - | TGTGCCAGTAGTATAGATTGGGAGGCTGAAGCTTTCTTT | CASSIDWEAEAFF
- | TRBJ2-1 | TRBV6-5 | TRBD2 | TGTGCCAGCAGTTTAGCGGGAGGGCCGAATGAGCAGTTCTTC | CASSLAGGPNEQFF
once | TRBJ1-2 | TRBV4-1 | TRBD1 | TGCGCCAGCAGCCAACAAGGGGGCGCGGAGTATGGCTACACCTTC | CASSQQGGAEYGYTF
- | TRBJ1-1 | TRBV7-2 | - | TGTGCCAGCAGCTTATTTTCAAACACTGAAGCTTTCTTT | CASSLFSNTEAFF
- | TRBJ1-1 | TRBV5-1 | - | TGCGCCAGCAGCTTGGAGCCAGAGGACTTGAACACTGAAGCTTTCTTT | CASSLEPEDLNTEAFF
- | TRBJ2-5 | TRBV28 | - | TGTGCCAGCAGTTTATGGGGGGCGGAAGAGACCCAGTACTTC | CASSLWGAEETQYF
- | TRBJ2-1 | TRBV5-1 | TRBD2 | TGCGCCAGCAGCGCGCCGGGACTAAGGGTAAGGAATGAGCAGTTCTTC | CASSAPGLRVRNEQFF
- | TRBJ2-5 | TRBV2 | - | TGTGCCTTCGCCCCAGGGGTTACAAACCAAGAGACCCAGTACTTC | CAFAPGVTNQETQYF
- | TRBJ2-7 | TRBV10-3 | TRBD2 | TGTGCCATCAGGGATAGCGGGAGGGCCCCCTACGAGCAGTACTTC | CAIRDSGRAPYEQYF
- | TRBJ2-7 | TRBV6-1 | TRBD2 | TGTGCCAGCAGTGAGGCCGGGACTAGCGATTCCTACGAGCAGTACTTC | CASSEAGTSDSYEQYF
- | TRBJ2-7 | TRBV12-1 | - | TGTGCCAGCAGCTTTGCGCTAGGAGAAACAGGGGGCTACGAGCAGTACTTC | CASSFALGETGGYEQYF
- | TRBJ1-1 | TRBV18 | - | TGTGCCAGCTCACCTCAAGGGGATACTGAAGCTTTCTTT | CASSPQGDTEAFF
- | TRBJ1-2 | TRBV3-1/TRBV3-2 | - | TGTGCCAGCAGCCAGGGGCCGATGGGTGGCTACACCTTC | CASSQGPMGGYTF
few | TRBJ2-2 | TRBV27 | TRBD1 | TGTGCCAGCAGTTTCCGGGGACAGGGAATTATCACCGGGGAGCTGTTTTTT | CASSFRGQGIITGELFF
- | TRBJ2-7 | TRBV7-2 | - | TGTGCCAGCAGCTTAGGAAGCGGACTCTACGAGCAGTACTTC | CASSLGSGLYEQYF
once | TRBJ2-1 | TRBV27 | TRBD2 | TGTGCCAGCAGTTTAAAAGGACTAGCCTCCAATGAGCAGTTCTTC | CASSLKGLASNEQFF
- | TRBJ1-2 | TRBV24-1 | - | TGTGCCACCAGCCCTCCGTGGAGCAACTATGGCTACACCTTC | CATSPPWSNYGYTF
- | TRBJ1-2 | TRBV5-8 | TRBD1 | TGTGCCAGCAGCGTTCACAGGGGGTTGATTCTTTATGGCTACACCTTC | CASSVHRGLILYGYTF
- | TRBJ1-1 | TRBV7-8 | - | TGTGCCAGCAGCTTTAATGGCAGATCAGAAGCTTTCTTT | CASSFNGRSEAFF
- | TRBJ2-4 | TRBV19 | - | TGTGCCAGTAGTTCTCCCTTTGCGGGGAAGGCCAAAAACATTCAGTACTTC | CASSSPFAGKAKNIQYF
- | TRBJ2-3 | TRBV19 | TRBD1 | TGTGCCAGTAGTATGGGGACAGGGTTTACAGATACGCAGTATTTT | CASSMGTGFTDTQYF